These T cell receptor beta chains were read from a single sample in a study of blood T cell repertoires in COVID-19. Assay used: immunoSEQ multiplex PCR; TCRdb lists only in-frame clones, some missing. This sample has under 75,000 clones, with 70% to 90% found just once. The sequenced sample consisted of peripheral blood. Receptors originate from a man in his thirties or forties with acute or convalescent COVID-19. The CDR3 runs from the conserved cysteine through the conserved F or W. Fields, in order: V gene, CDR3 protein.

V gene: TRBV9; CDR3 protein: CASSVGQGNTEAFF
V gene: TRBV10-3; CDR3 protein: CAISDRGQGNTEAFF
V gene: TRBV27; CDR3 protein: CASSMGALNTEAFF
V gene: TRBV7-6; CDR3 protein: CASSLQGGLGYGYTF
V gene: TRBV6-6; CDR3 protein: CASSYARNTGELFF
V gene: TRBV9; CDR3 protein: CASSTDRDTEAFF
V gene: TRBV11-3; CDR3 protein: CASSLRGSNQPQHF
V gene: TRBV2; CDR3 protein: CASSGTGRMTGELFF
V gene: TRBV4-2; CDR3 protein: CASSQSTGTVFLANYGYTF
V gene: TRBV5-4; CDR3 protein: CASSWDRGVEKLFF
V gene: TRBV6-5; CDR3 protein: CASSYSDRGEAFF
V gene: TRBV7-8; CDR3 protein: CASSRGGTRGQETQYF
V gene: TRBV6-4; CDR3 protein: CASSDSVRGPQHF
V gene: TRBV30; CDR3 protein: CAWSVRWGHEAFF
V gene: TRBV12-3/TRBV12-4; CDR3 protein: CASSRGHEKLFF
V gene: TRBV11-1; CDR3 protein: CASSLAGGVGTEAFF
V gene: TRBV2; CDR3 protein: CASSATGGGGNQPQHF
V gene: TRBV15; CDR3 protein: CATSRGSQRYGYTF
V gene: TRBV19; CDR3 protein: CASSAEQGRTEAFF
V gene: TRBV6-2/TRBV6-3; CDR3 protein: CASSYNSGTANTEAFF
V gene: TRBV4-3; CDR3 protein: CASSQDLPQGGYNEQFF
V gene: TRBV3-1/TRBV3-2; CDR3 protein: CASSQVQANTEAFF
V gene: TRBV6-6; CDR3 protein: CASSYPGLMNTEAFF
V gene: TRBV30; CDR3 protein: CAWSNKQGNSPLHF
V gene: TRBV27; CDR3 protein: CASSSAGVEDGYTF
V gene: TRBV5-1; CDR3 protein: CASSWGTVYNSPLHF
V gene: TRBV9; CDR3 protein: CASSVGAVGNTIYF
V gene: TRBV9; CDR3 protein: CASSVDGGSSYNEQFF
V gene: TRBV6-5; CDR3 protein: CASTSGGASPLHF
V gene: TRBV18; CDR3 protein: CASSPGQASSYNEQFF
V gene: TRBV6-1; CDR3 protein: CASSEARLASVGTQYF
V gene: TRBV5-1; CDR3 protein: CASTPTIGLSPLHF
V gene: TRBV6-5; CDR3 protein: CASRVGTVGNQPQHF
V gene: TRBV18; CDR3 protein: CASSEQGVADTQYF
V gene: TRBV12-3/TRBV12-4; CDR3 protein: CASSRQGGETQYF
V gene: TRBV19; CDR3 protein: CASRTNRVSYGYTF
V gene: TRBV6-4; CDR3 protein: CASSDFLASEQFF
V gene: TRBV20-1; CDR3 protein: CSDGSTDTQYF
V gene: TRBV6-6; CDR3 protein: CASSYAGVFEKLFF
V gene: TRBV29-1; CDR3 protein: CSVSTGNMNTEAFF
V gene: TRBV6-5; CDR3 protein: CASRTGGRDSPLHF
V gene: TRBV9; CDR3 protein: CASSQGVLNTEAFF
V gene: TRBV5-1; CDR3 protein: CASSLGGRETQYF
V gene: TRBV11-2; CDR3 protein: CASSHYRLAGGDEQFF
V gene: TRBV10-3; CDR3 protein: CAISELSGRGHEQFF
V gene: TRBV6-6; CDR3 protein: CASSLPTGELFF
V gene: TRBV9; CDR3 protein: CASGRRGQSNTGELFF
V gene: TRBV20-1; CDR3 protein: CSASSVNRAPYNEQFF